The sequence of this T cell receptor beta chain was determined in a study of identical twins (dated by TCRdb to between 2015 and 2016). For the study in its entirety: The study deep-sequenced TCR alpha and beta repertoires from monozygotic twins, unrelated adults of various ages and cord blood to test whether fetal clonotypes persist. Replicate twin experiments were performed at different times using different library preparation protocols to rule out contamination. Overall study outcomes, separate from this receptor: Out-of-frame TCR alpha sharing in monozygotic twins was systematically underestimated by recombination models, whereas sharing between unrelated individuals was in agreement with the recombination models. Abundant cord blood beta clonotypes carried fewer insertions; young adult naive repertoires showed a weaker similar trend, while memory repertoires showed none. Invariant T cells such as MAIT and iNKT could partly confound zero-insertion analyses, though diverse VJ usage argued against this for most clonotypes. A weaker excess of twin sharing was found in beta out-of-frame sequences because the signal-to-noise ratio was lowered by fewer shared sequences. Because the same donors could not be followed over many years, the conclusions depended on cross-sectional statistical analysis. Compared with coincidental sharing between unrelated individuals, out-of-frame TCR alpha sequences shared between twins showed an excess of sequences with low generation probability.

The CDR1 and CDR2 encoded by the germline V gene are SNHLY and FYNNEI. The CDR3 runs 12 amino acids, cysteine and phenylalanine included. Only the CDR3 portion is preserved as DNA: 36 bases, with reading frame beginning at the first base. On this clonotype: The specificity of this receptor is unknown. Sequence at one end of the junction differs from germline and may be a read error.

Every donor in the study was a healthy Caucasian. Three pairs of female monozygotic twins, all aged about 18 to 30 years, were included in the twin cohort. Positive isolation kits from Invitrogen were used to isolate the CD4+ and CD8+ T cell populations. Preparation of the library involved 5' RACE. Sequencer: Illumina HiSeq 2000. A universal primer binding site was added through template switching, and the final cDNA carried a unique molecular identifier so that TCR cDNA molecules could be counted accurately. Specific primers in the conserved constant-segment region were used to synthesize first-strand cDNA for TCR alpha and beta chains. To control for contamination, every cDNA library carried two barcodes: a SMART-Mk sample barcode plus Illumina barcodes. TruSeq adapter sequences, together with Illumina sample barcodes, were added in two successive PCR steps. Sequencing of the TCR alpha and beta cDNA libraries was done on the Illumina HiSeq platform using custom primers. As for how the authors treated the data: Raw reads were processed with MiGEC to extract unique molecular identifiers, and MiXCR was used to determine CDR3 positions. For each individual, recombination models were inferred using an EM algorithm with the repgenHMM and IGoR tools. Shared clonotypes were analyzed with the tcR package in R, and sharing was normalized by the product of cloneset sizes. To study raw recombination without the effects of thymic and clonal selection, out-of-frame nonproductive sequences were analyzed. TCRdb reprocessing: public reads trimmed at Q25 with fastp, clones called with MiXCR, in-frame beta chains kept. Each entry merges the rows of one CDR3 protein and shows their most common DNA and genes. The V and J calls reflect TCRdb's pipeline rather than the authors' work. Within this sample are a few hundred thousand distinct CDR3 sequences, with approximately 24% of them counted one time only. The ten most abundant clones make up over 2.5% of the sample.

The sample also formed part of further work on T cells expressing NK-cell markers. That second publication adds: TCR beta-chain repertoires were profiled in sorted CD3+CD56+NKG2C+, CD3+CD56+NKG2C- and CD3+CD56-NKG2C+ T-cell subsets from roughly eight donors. Of the eight sequenced donors, seven were found to be HCMV-seropositive and one was found to be HCMV-seronegative. In several experiments an anti-gammadeltaTCR antibody was added to restrict sorting to alphabetaTCR-expressing T cells. For about 6 donors, the dominant CD3+CD56+NKG2C+ clonotypes were among the top 10 CD8+ clonotypes and accounted for about 1.0-7.0% of CD8+ T cells. Those dominant clonotypes were again the most abundant among CD3+CD56-NKG2C+ cells in a few donors, at about 25-60.1%. Whether the expanded NKG2C-expressing T cell clones were specific for HCMV antigens remained unclear. The study sequenced eight donors, all healthy volunteers chosen at random: three men and five women. HCMV-specific IgG was detected in serum with a commercial ELISA kit to determine HCMV serostatus. MIGEC was used to demultiplex reads and group the reads by UMI, and MiTCR was used to assemble and quantify clonotypes. To exclude erroneous sequences, only TCR cDNA sequences supported by at least two reads were retained. The tcR package was used for downstream repertoire analysis, with clonotypes matched between fractions based on CDR3 nucleotide sequence plus V segment. Antigen specificity was annotated against VDJdb with VDJmatch, allowing one amino acid substitution in CDR3.

Sequenced: CD4+ T cells sorted from blood. The chain couples TRBV2 to TRBJ1-1, with an unclear D gene assignment. The clonotype comes from a woman aged 18-29 years in good health. Here the CDR3 is given as CATLNQIVFKIF. The sequenced DNA: TGTGCCACCCTCAATCAAATAGTCTTTAAGATCTTT.